Listed below are T cell receptor beta chains from one sample, sequenced in a study of T cells in Graves' hyperthyroidism and ophthalmopathy. TCRdb re-called the multiplex PCR reads with MiXCR, one entry per CDR3 protein. Among about 360,000 distinct CDR3 sequences, roughly 13% were seen once, and the ten largest hold less than 25%. Sequencing was performed on blood. These receptors all come from a man aged 25-45 years with Graves' hyperthyroidism that later progressed to Graves' ophthalmopathy. Each CDR3 is given with its conserved first and last residue. The order of the fields is CDR3 protein, J gene, V gene.

CDR3aa: CASSLTGGFSYNSPLHF; j_gene: TRBJ1-6; v_gene: TRBV7-2
CDR3aa: CASSEGGSLNQPQHF; j_gene: TRBJ1-5; v_gene: TRBV6-1
CDR3aa: CASSHFKGRTGEQYF; j_gene: TRBJ2-7; v_gene: TRBV14
CDR3aa: CASSYSGSLSSYEQYF; j_gene: TRBJ2-7; v_gene: TRBV6-5
CDR3aa: CASSQVGRTNYGYTF; j_gene: TRBJ1-2; v_gene: TRBV4-1
CDR3aa: CASSDWENTGELFF; j_gene: TRBJ2-2; v_gene: TRBV25-1
CDR3aa: CASSLRVDYRDSYNEQFF; j_gene: TRBJ2-1; v_gene: TRBV11-2
CDR3aa: CASSSTGRTNEKLFF; j_gene: TRBJ1-4; v_gene: TRBV6-1
CDR3aa: CASGLGLTEAFF; j_gene: TRBJ1-1; v_gene: TRBV12-5
CDR3aa: CASSQGRQGQETQYF; j_gene: TRBJ2-5; v_gene: TRBV5-4
CDR3aa: CASSQELAGDTDTQYF; j_gene: TRBJ2-3; v_gene: TRBV4-2
CDR3aa: CASSPTARGGGSPLHF; j_gene: TRBJ1-6; v_gene: TRBV7-2
CDR3aa: CASSLGGGVPTEAFF; j_gene: TRBJ1-1; v_gene: TRBV7-9
CDR3aa: CASSEGVGGANTEAFF; j_gene: TRBJ1-1; v_gene: TRBV6-1
CDR3aa: CASGLVVDRGRDEQFF; j_gene: TRBJ2-1; v_gene: TRBV12-5
CDR3aa: CASSLGASGNTIYF; j_gene: TRBJ1-3; v_gene: TRBV12-3/TRBV12-4
CDR3aa: CASNPSLGNTGELFF; j_gene: TRBJ2-2; v_gene: TRBV19
CDR3aa: CAWSDRTRYFSVRGGETQYF; j_gene: TRBJ2-5; v_gene: TRBV30
CDR3aa: CASSGRRSSDGLETQYF; j_gene: TRBJ2-5; v_gene: TRBV11-3
CDR3aa: CASSRDSPNEQYF; j_gene: TRBJ2-7; v_gene: TRBV7-9
CDR3aa: CASRRGGEVADTQYF; j_gene: TRBJ2-3; v_gene: TRBV7-9
CDR3aa: CASSLLRGGRGDTQYF; j_gene: TRBJ2-3; v_gene: TRBV7-9
CDR3aa: CASSSPPPGQGGYGYTF; j_gene: TRBJ1-2; v_gene: TRBV11-2
CDR3aa: CSARAHGGSGNTIYF; j_gene: TRBJ1-3; v_gene: TRBV20-1
CDR3aa: CASSLYGSSYEQYF; j_gene: TRBJ2-7; v_gene: TRBV5-1
CDR3aa: CASSFSDRGRSTEAFF; j_gene: TRBJ1-1; v_gene: TRBV28
CDR3aa: CASSGRTGGSEKLFF; j_gene: TRBJ1-4; v_gene: TRBV5-1
CDR3aa: CASSQEGNTQYF; j_gene: TRBJ2-3; v_gene: TRBV3-1
CDR3aa: CASTERRAGNTGELFF; j_gene: TRBJ2-2; v_gene: TRBV7-8
CDR3aa: CASSQGRGQGREQYF; j_gene: TRBJ2-7; v_gene: TRBV5-5
CDR3aa: CASSEQGYLQPQHF; j_gene: TRBJ1-5; v_gene: TRBV19
CDR3aa: CAILIPGQYAYEQYF; j_gene: TRBJ2-7; v_gene: TRBV7-9
CDR3aa: CASSGGASNEQFF; j_gene: TRBJ2-1; v_gene: TRBV9